This TCR beta chain was sequenced during a study of neurological immune-mediated disorders. Each CDR3 protein gets one entry after TCRdb re-called the 5' RACE reads with MiXCR. This table holds 100,000 or so distinct CDR3 sequences, 3.5% to 4% found once. This clonotype has a count of ten or more. From germline, CDR1 is SGHTA and CDR2 FQGNSA. V lost 3 bases to trimming and J lost 1 base, with 8 bases between them. The length of the CDR3 is 14 residues. This TCR came from a woman aged 18-29 years with multiple sclerosis. V and J are TRBV7-2 and TRBJ2-3; D is uncertain. Sequences were obtained from PBMCs. CDR3 protein: CASSFSVRTDTQYF. The CDR3 DNA is TGTGCCAGCAGCTTTTCTGTACGCACAGATACGCAGTATTTT.